The clone carrying this T cell receptor beta chain was counted a few times. The library targeted TCRbeta and was prepared with unique molecular identifiers. TCRdb re-called the PCR reads through MiXCR, storing one row per CDR3 protein. The profile shows roughly 500,000 distinct CDR3 sequences, approximately 13% of them singletons. The sample belongs to a study of T-cell reconstitution after alpha-beta-depleted transplantation in children. J was trimmed by 8 bases and V by 5 bases; bases with no gene match: 5. The CDR3 extends over 14 amino acids. CDR1 and CDR2 from the germline V gene are MNHEY and SMNVEV (reference sequence).

The source was PBMCs from the stem cell graft donor, collected from the stem cell graft. The sequence was collected from a human donor who donated a stem cell graft to a child with combined immunodeficiency. This chain connects TRBV27 to TRBJ1-6; TRBD1 matches 8 bases. CDR3 protein: CASSIGQGDSPLHF. The CDR3 nucleotides read TGTGCCAGCAGTATTGGACAGGGCGATTCACCCCTCCACTTT.